These T cell receptor beta chains were read from a single sample in a study of Graves' ophthalmopathy and Graves' hyperthyroidism. TCRdb re-analysed the multiplex PCR reads in MiXCR, keeping a single row per CDR3 protein. Of over a million distinct CDR3 sequences in the sample, 35% to 40% were seen once. Sample: peripheral blood or thyroid tissue (not recorded which). The receptors here all came from an adult man with Graves' hyperthyroidism. CDR3s include the opening cysteine and the closing phenylalanine or tryptophan. D genes are given only for firm matches. Clone size, where shown, is once, few, many, or a class for clones that have expanded.

v_call,d_call,clone_size,j_call,cdr3_aa,cdr3_nt
TRBV20-1,-,few,TRBJ1-6,CSARQTASSSPLHF,TGCAGTGCTAGACAGACAGCCTCATCTAGTCCCCTCCACTTT
TRBV6-4,-,few,TRBJ2-7,CASVGGRQVYEQYF,TGTGCCAGCGTGGGTGGTCGACAGGTCTACGAGCAGTACTTC
TRBV10-3,-,-,TRBJ1-3,CAISRPGNTIYF,TGTGCCATCTCACGCCCAGGAAACACCATATATTTT
TRBV7-8,TRBD2,-,TRBJ2-7,CASSSLAGEILLYEQYF,TGTGCCAGCAGCTCTCTAGCGGGAGAAATTTTACTCTACGAGCAGTACTTC
TRBV20-1,-,-,TRBJ1-3,CSARVQGTGNTIYF,TGCAGTGCTAGGGTTCAGGGGACTGGAAACACCATATATTTT
TRBV29-1,-,-,TRBJ2-7,CSAEGGASSQDRTYEQYF,TGCAGCGCCGAGGGGGGGGCCAGCAGCCAGGACAGGACTTACGAGCAGTACTTC
TRBV29-1,-,once,TRBJ1-6,CSVEGVSSYNSPLHF,TGCAGCGTTGAGGGGGTAAGCTCCTATAATTCACCCCTCCACTTT
TRBV7-6,TRBD2,-,TRBJ2-5,CASSPEASGAQYF,TGTGCCAGCAGCCCAGAGGCCAGCGGGGCCCAGTACTTC
TRBV4-3,-,few,TRBJ1-6,CASSLRRWVDNSPLHF,TGCGCCAGCAGCCTAAGACGCTGGGTAGATAATTCACCCCTCCACTTT
TRBV20-1,-,-,TRBJ1-6,CSASRDRDYNSPLHF,TGCAGTGCTAGCCGCGACAGAGATTATAATTCACCCCTCCACTTT
TRBV2,-,-,TRBJ2-5,CASRDRGQPQYF,TGTGCCAGCAGGGATAGGGGTCAGCCCCAGTACTTC
TRBV28,-,-,TRBJ2-7,CASRGFGFYEQYF,TGTGCCAGCAGAGGTTTCGGATTCTACGAGCAGTACTTC
TRBV7-2,TRBD1,few,TRBJ2-7,CASSPRQGAKREQYF,TGTGCCAGCAGCCCTCGACAGGGGGCCAAGCGCGAGCAGTACTTC
TRBV10-3,-,many,TRBJ1-2,CAISESVGADGYTF,TGTGCCATCAGTGAGAGCGTCGGCGCAGATGGCTACACCTTC
TRBV10-3,-,-,TRBJ2-7,CAIRAGAGYEQYF,TGTGCCATCAGGGCGGGGGCCGGGTACGAGCAGTACTTC
TRBV9,-,-,TRBJ1-1,CASSVAPGANTEAFF,TGTGCCAGCAGCGTAGCTCCGGGGGCGAACACTGAAGCTTTCTTT
TRBV7-8,-,many,TRBJ1-1,CASAAMNTEAFF,TGTGCCAGCGCAGCTATGAACACTGAAGCTTTCTTT
TRBV4-3,-,-,TRBJ2-5,CASSQERTKQETQYF,TGCGCCAGCAGCCAAGAGCGGACTAAACAAGAGACCCAGTACTTC
TRBV7-9,TRBD1,many,TRBJ2-5,CASSQTGTGQGWETQYF,TGTGCCAGCAGCCAGACAGGGACCGGACAGGGGTGGGAGACCCAGTACTTC
TRBV20-1,TRBD2,-,TRBJ2-7,CSAVILAGESYEQYF,TGCAGTGCTGTAATTCTAGCGGGAGAGAGCTACGAGCAGTACTTC
TRBV7-2,TRBD2,few,TRBJ2-5,CASSSVSGGETQYF,TGTGCCAGCAGCTCCGTCTCCGGGGGGGAGACCCAGTACTTC
TRBV20-1,TRBD1,-,TRBJ2-5,CSAPGTGKETQYF,TGCAGTGCTCCGGGGACAGGGAAGGAGACCCAGTACTTC
TRBV25-1,TRBD1,-,TRBJ2-5,CASSRSGTGTHETQYF,TGTGCCAGCAGCCGATCCGGGACAGGGACCCACGAGACCCAGTACTTC
TRBV7-2,TRBD1,-,TRBJ1-1,CASRSGTGQAFF,TGTGCCAGCAGGTCTGGGACAGGGCAAGCTTTCTTT
TRBV29-1,-,many,TRBJ1-1,CSVDGGMSTEAFF,TGCAGCGTTGATGGGGGGATGAGCACTGAAGCTTTCTTT
TRBV28,-,-,TRBJ2-7,CASRDTGTEQYF,TGTGCCAGCAGGGATACAGGGACCGAGCAGTACTTC
TRBV7-2,TRBD1,-,TRBJ1-2,CASSKDRVDEGFGYTF,TGTGCCAGCAGCAAGGACAGGGTCGATGAAGGGTTCGGCTACACCTTC
TRBV7-3,-,many,TRBJ2-7,CASSPGSGPYEQYF,TGTGCCAGCAGCCCGGGGAGTGGGCCCTACGAGCAGTACTTC
TRBV12-3/TRBV12-4,TRBD1,many,TRBJ2-5,CASSPSTHFTGAQYF,TGTGCCAGCAGTCCATCGACACACTTCACAGGGGCCCAGTACTTC
TRBV6-5,TRBD1,many,TRBJ2-5,CASSLDRVQETQYF,TGTGCCAGCAGCTTAGACAGGGTCCAAGAGACCCAGTACTTC
TRBV10-3,TRBD2,-,TRBJ2-7,CAIRTSGVALRGEQYF,TGTGCCATCAGGACTAGCGGGGTGGCCCTCCGGGGCGAGCAGTACTTC
TRBV25-1,TRBD1,-,TRBJ1-2,CASSARGRDRQLRYGYTF,TGTGCCAGCAGTGCTAGAGGAAGGGACAGGCAGTTACGCTATGGCTACACCTTC
TRBV7-3,TRBD2,-,TRBJ2-5,CASSVEWTSGRETQYF,TGTGCCAGCAGCGTTGAGTGGACTAGCGGCCGAGAGACCCAGTACTTC
TRBV24-1,TRBD1,many,TRBJ1-4,CATSDTRQGASEKLFF,TGTGCCACCAGTGATACCCGACAGGGGGCGAGTGAAAAACTGTTTTTT
TRBV2,-,many,TRBJ2-6,CASRQTNSGANVLTF,TGTGCCAGCAGGCAGACGAACTCTGGGGCCAACGTCCTGACTTTC
TRBV5-1,TRBD2,-,TRBJ2-2,CASSLDTGGATGELFF,TGCGCCAGCAGCCTGGACACGGGGGGAGCCACCGGGGAGCTGTTTTTT
TRBV7-2,-,-,TRBJ1-5,CATCLWRPHSNQPQHF,TGTGCCACCTGCCTGTGGAGACCTCATAGCAATCAGCCCCAGCATTTT
TRBV19,TRBD1,many,TRBJ1-1,CASSLQQGMNTEAFF,TGTGCCAGTAGTTTACAACAGGGGATGAACACTGAAGCTTTCTTT
TRBV10-3,TRBD1,once,TRBJ1-6,CATKDRGDSPLHF,TGTGCCACTAAGGACAGGGGGGATTCACCCCTCCACTTT
TRBV7-2,-,-,TRBJ2-7,CASTSQGGGRYEQYF,TGTGCCAGCACATCCCAGGGGGGGGGCCGTTACGAGCAGTACTTC
TRBV20-1,-,-,TRBJ1-6,CSARGWAGESPLHF,TGCAGTGCTAGAGGATGGGCGGGGGAATCACCCCTCCACTTT
TRBV15,-,-,TRBJ1-4,CATSREAGTNEKLFF,TGTGCCACCAGCAGAGAGGCTGGAACTAATGAAAAACTGTTTTTT
TRBV10-2,-,few,TRBJ2-2,CASSYSARTEGGELFF,TGTGCCAGCAGTTACTCAGCACGGACCGAGGGCGGGGAGCTGTTTTTT
TRBV19,-,few,TRBJ2-3,CASTSQGTDTQYF,TGTGCCAGTACCTCGCAGGGAACAGATACGCAGTATTTT
TRBV10-3,TRBD1,-,TRBJ1-4,CASERTGRREKLFF,TGTGCCAGCGAACGGACAGGTCGGAGAGAAAAACTGTTTTTT
TRBV25-1,-,-,TRBJ1-4,CASSEWLGTEKLFF,TGTGCCAGCAGTGAATGGTTGGGGACAGAAAAACTGTTTTTT
TRBV6-5,TRBD2,few,TRBJ2-7,CASSYSPAGEGYEQYF,TGTGCCAGCAGTTACTCACCAGCGGGGGAGGGCTACGAGCAGTACTTC
TRBV20-1,TRBD1,many,TRBJ2-5,CSAGQGVSQETQYF,TGCAGTGCTGGACAGGGAGTCTCCCAAGAGACCCAGTACTTC
TRBV7-2,-,many,TRBJ2-7,CASSSPGRGRSSYEQYF,TGTGCCAGCAGCTCACCAGGTAGGGGACGGAGCTCCTACGAGCAGTACTTC
TRBV2,-,-,TRBJ2-1,CASSLRDTKWGNEQFF,TGTGCCAGCAGTCTCCGGGACACAAAATGGGGCAATGAGCAGTTCTTC
TRBV24-1,TRBD1,many,TRBJ1-2,CATSEYRQGGYGYTF,TGTGCCACCAGTGAATACCGACAGGGCGGCTATGGCTACACCTTC
TRBV7-8,-,-,TRBJ1-4,CASSLGRREGGTKKLFF,TGTGCCAGCAGCTTAGGTCGGCGGGAGGGAGGAACCAAAAAACTGTTTTTT
TRBV7-2,-,many,TRBJ2-7,CASSLDREGEQYF,TGTGCCAGCAGCTTGGACAGGGAGGGTGAGCAGTACTTC
TRBV5-1,-,-,TRBJ2-5,CASKGEILRETQYF,TGCGCCAGCAAAGGGGAAATATTACGGGAGACCCAGTACTTC
TRBV5-1,-,-,TRBJ2-5,CASSLEGSHQPQYF,TGCGCCAGCAGCTTGGAAGGGTCCCACCAGCCCCAGTACTTC
TRBV7-9,-,-,TRBJ2-7,CASSLSGSAYNEQYF,TGTGCCAGCAGCTTGTCGGGGAGCGCCTACAATGAGCAGTACTTC
TRBV25-1,-,-,TRBJ1-1,CASSHVAEGDTEAFF,TGTGCCAGCAGTCACGTTGCCGAGGGAGACACTGAAGCTTTCTTT